The rows below give T cell receptor beta chains drawn from one sample of a study of cytomegalovirus exposure and HLA in healthy donors. Clones were read by immunoSEQ multiplex PCR, and TCRdb kept only the in-frame ones, dropping some. The repertoire holds roughly 120,000 clones, 65% to 80% seen once, with 3.7% in the top ten. Sequenced: PBMCs. These receptors all stem from a human donor in good health. The CDR3 runs from the conserved cysteine through the conserved F or W. A D gene is named only where the DNA matches it firmly. Clone size is given for some rows only: seen once, a few or many times, or a class if the clone is expanded.

CDR3 protein,CDR3 DNA,V gene,D gene,clone size,J gene
CASSGQGASGNTIYF,TGCGCCAGCAGTGGACAGGGAGCCTCTGGAAACACCATATATTTT,TRBV10-2,TRBD1,few,TRBJ1-3
CATTPGQGPHEQYF,TGTGCCACCACCCCGGGACAGGGTCCCCACGAGCAGTACTTC,TRBV10-3,TRBD1,NA,TRBJ2-7
CSAIDRGAQYF,TGCAGTGCCATAGACAGGGGGGCCCAGTACTTC,TRBV20-1,TRBD1,NA,TRBJ2-5
CASSYTGVPGNTIYF,TGTGCCAGCAGCTATACAGGGGTTCCTGGAAACACCATATATTTT,TRBV7-9,TRBD1,few,TRBJ1-3
CASSSTLGDEQYF,TGTGCCAGCAGCTCTACCCTCGGGGACGAGCAGTACTTC,TRBV7-9,NA,NA,TRBJ2-7
CASPARGNTEAFF,TGTGCCAGCCCCGCCCGAGGTAACACTGAAGCTTTCTTT,TRBV6-1,NA,NA,TRBJ1-1
CASIPSGGPRETQYF,TGTGCCAGCATCCCCTCAGGGGGCCCCAGAGAGACCCAGTACTTC,TRBV7-6,TRBD1,NA,TRBJ2-5
CASSEGTSGYNEQFF,TGTGCCAGCAGCGAGGGGACTAGCGGTTACAATGAGCAGTTCTTC,TRBV9,TRBD2,NA,TRBJ2-1
CASSVRATSSSPLHF,TGTGCCAGCAGCGTGCGGGCTACCAGCAGTTCACCCCTCCACTTT,TRBV9,NA,NA,TRBJ1-6
CASSLRPGQAYNEQFF,TGTGCCAGCAGCTTAAGACCGGGACAGGCGTACAATGAGCAGTTCTTC,TRBV9,TRBD1,NA,TRBJ2-1
CASSQVQDWYNEQFF,TGTGCCAGCAGCCAAGTCCAGGACTGGTACAATGAGCAGTTCTTC,TRBV4-2,NA,NA,TRBJ2-1
CASSAKGVYSTGELFF,TGTGCCAGCAGTGCTAAGGGGGTTTACAGCACCGGGGAGCTGTTTTTT,TRBV6-1,NA,once,TRBJ2-2
CASSLKQGLGYTF,TGTGCCAGCAGCTTGAAACAGGGTCTTGGCTACACCTTC,TRBV11-2,NA,NA,TRBJ1-2
CASSPTGDYNSPLHF,TGTGCCAGCAGCCCAACAGGGGACTATAATTCACCCCTCCACTTT,TRBV7-6,TRBD1,NA,TRBJ1-6